This entry features one T cell receptor (beta chain) sequence. The antigen remains unidentified. The sample is drawn from a study of breast tumors, draining lymph nodes, adjacent tissues. Notes on the study in general: Luminal-like breast cancer showed significantly greater tumor-nontumor repertoire similarity than basal-like breast cancer did. Tumor TCR diversity was below lymph nodes but above nontumor tissue. Data only fit, rather than demonstrated, lymph node origin of most tumor T cells.

TCRdb independently ran MiXCR on the multiplex PCR reads; one entry per CDR3 protein. The table lists tens of thousands of distinct CDR3 sequences, about 54% of them singletons. Germline V gives CDR1 SEHNR, CDR2 FQNEAQ (reference sequence). V lost 1 base and J lost 8, with 9 bases in between. The CDR3 loop spans 13 amino acids. This TCR was sampled from a female donor with breast cancer. Some clones in this sample may be carry-over from other donors' samples. V usage is TRBV7-9 and J usage is TRBJ2-1; no reliable D call. Sequences were obtained from breast tumor tissue. CDR3 residues: CASSLDPIDEQFF. The CDR3 DNA sequence: TGTGCCAGCAGCTTAGATCCGATAGATGAGCAGTTCTTC.